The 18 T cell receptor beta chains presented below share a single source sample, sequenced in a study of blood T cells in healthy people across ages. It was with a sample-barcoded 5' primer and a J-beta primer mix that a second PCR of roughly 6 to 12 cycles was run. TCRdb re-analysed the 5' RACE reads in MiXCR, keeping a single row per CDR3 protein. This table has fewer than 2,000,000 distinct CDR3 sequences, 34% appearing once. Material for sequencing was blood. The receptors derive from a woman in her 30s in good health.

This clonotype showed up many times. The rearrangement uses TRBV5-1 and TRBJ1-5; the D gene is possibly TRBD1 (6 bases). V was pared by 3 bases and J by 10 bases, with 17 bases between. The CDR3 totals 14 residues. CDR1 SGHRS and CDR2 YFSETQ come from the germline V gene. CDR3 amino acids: CASSSTGHPEPQHF. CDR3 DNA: TGCGCCAGCAGCTCCACAGGGCACCCGGAACCCCAGCATTTT.

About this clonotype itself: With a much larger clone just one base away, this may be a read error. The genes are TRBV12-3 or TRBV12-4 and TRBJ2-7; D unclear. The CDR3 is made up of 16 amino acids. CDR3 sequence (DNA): TGTGCCTGCAGTTTGGGCCTCTTGGGTGGTCCCAACGAGCAGTACTTC. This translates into CACSLGLLGGPNEQYF.

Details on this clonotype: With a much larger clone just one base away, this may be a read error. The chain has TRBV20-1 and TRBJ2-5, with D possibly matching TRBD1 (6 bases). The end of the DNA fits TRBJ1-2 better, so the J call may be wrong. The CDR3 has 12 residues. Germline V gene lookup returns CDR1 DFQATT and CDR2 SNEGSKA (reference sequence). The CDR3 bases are TGCAGTGCTTCGAGGGGGAGGGATGGCTACACCTTC. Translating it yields CSASRGRDGYTF.

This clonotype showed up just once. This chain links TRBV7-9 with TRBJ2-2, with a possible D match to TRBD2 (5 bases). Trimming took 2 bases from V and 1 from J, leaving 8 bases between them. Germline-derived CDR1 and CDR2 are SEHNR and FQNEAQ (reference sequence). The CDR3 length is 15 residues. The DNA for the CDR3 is TGTGCCAGCAGCTTAATCCGGGAGAACACCGGGGAGCTGTTTTTT. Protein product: CASSLIRENTGELFF.

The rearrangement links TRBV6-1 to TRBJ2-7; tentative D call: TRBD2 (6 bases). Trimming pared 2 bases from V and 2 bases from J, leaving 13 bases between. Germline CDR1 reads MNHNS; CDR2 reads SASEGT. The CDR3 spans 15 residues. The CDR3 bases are TGTGCCAGCAGTGAACGGGACCGCGGGGCCTACGAGCAGTACTTC. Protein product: CASSERDRGAYEQYF.

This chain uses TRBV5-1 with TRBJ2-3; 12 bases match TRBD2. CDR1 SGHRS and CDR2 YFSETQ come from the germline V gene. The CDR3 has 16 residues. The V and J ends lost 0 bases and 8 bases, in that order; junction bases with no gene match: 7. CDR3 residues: CASSLGTSGTAGTQYF. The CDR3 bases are TGCGCCAGCAGCTTGGGGACTAGCGGGACCGCAGGTACGCAGTATTTT.

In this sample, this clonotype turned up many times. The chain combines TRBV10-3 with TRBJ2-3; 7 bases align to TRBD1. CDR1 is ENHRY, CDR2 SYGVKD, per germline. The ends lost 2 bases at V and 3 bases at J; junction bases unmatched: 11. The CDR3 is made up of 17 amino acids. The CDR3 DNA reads TGTGCCATCAGTGAGGCCCCCGACAGGGTATGGACAGATACGCAGTATTTT. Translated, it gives CAISEAPDRVWTDTQYF.

This CDR3 is CASTGANTEAFF. In DNA form, the CDR3 reads TGTGCCAGCACTGGGGCGAACACTGAAGCTTTCTTT. This chain connects TRBV12-3 or TRBV12-4 to TRBJ1-1, with D possibly TRBD1 on 5 matching bases. The V gene lost 7 bases and the J gene lost 1 base, with 7 bases spanning the gap. The CDR3 sequence is 12 residues long.

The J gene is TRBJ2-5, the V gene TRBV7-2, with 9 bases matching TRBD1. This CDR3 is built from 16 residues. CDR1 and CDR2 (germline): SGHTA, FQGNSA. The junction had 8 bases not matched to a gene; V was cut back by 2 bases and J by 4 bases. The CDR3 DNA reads TGTGCCAGCAGCTTAATCGTGACAGGGGGAAGAGAGACCCAGTACTTC. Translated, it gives CASSLIVTGGRETQYF.

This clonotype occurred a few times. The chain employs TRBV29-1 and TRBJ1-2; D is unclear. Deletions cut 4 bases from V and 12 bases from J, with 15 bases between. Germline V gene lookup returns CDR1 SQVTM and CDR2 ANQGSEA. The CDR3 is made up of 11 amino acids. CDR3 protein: CSVGRGRFDTF. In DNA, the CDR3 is TGCAGCGTTGGTAGAGGGAGGTTCGACACCTTC.

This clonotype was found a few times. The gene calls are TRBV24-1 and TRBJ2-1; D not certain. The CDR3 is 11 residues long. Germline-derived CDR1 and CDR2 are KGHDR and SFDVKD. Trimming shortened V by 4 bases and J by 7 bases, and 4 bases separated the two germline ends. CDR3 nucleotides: TGTGCCACCAGTGAGTTGAATGAGCAGTTCTTC. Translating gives CATSELNEQFF.

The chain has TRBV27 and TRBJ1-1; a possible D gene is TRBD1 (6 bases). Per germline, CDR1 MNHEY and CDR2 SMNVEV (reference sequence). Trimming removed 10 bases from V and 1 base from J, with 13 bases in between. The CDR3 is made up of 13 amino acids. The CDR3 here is CATWGQSNTEAFF. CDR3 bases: TGTGCCACCTGGGGACAATCGAACACTGAAGCTTTCTTT.

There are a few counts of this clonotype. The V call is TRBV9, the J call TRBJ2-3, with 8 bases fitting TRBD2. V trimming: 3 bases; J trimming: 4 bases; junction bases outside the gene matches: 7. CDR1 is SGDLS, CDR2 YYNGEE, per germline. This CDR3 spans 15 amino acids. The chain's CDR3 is CASSGPGGPADTQYF. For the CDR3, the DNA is TGTGCCAGCAGCGGACCGGGAGGGCCCGCAGATACGCAGTATTTT. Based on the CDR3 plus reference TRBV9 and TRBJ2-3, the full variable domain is DSGVTQTPKHLITATGQRVTLRCSPRSGDLSVYWYQQSLDQGLQFLIQYYNGEERAKGNILERFSAQQFPDLHSELNLSSLELGDSALYFCASSGPGGPADTQYFGPGTRLTVL.

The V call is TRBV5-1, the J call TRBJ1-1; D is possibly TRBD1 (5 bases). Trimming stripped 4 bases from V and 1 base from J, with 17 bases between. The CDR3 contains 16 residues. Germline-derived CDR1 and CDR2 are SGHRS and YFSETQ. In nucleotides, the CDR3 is TGCGCCAGCAGCGTAGTTGGGGGGTTTGGGAACACTGAAGCTTTCTTT. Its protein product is CASSVVGGFGNTEAFF.

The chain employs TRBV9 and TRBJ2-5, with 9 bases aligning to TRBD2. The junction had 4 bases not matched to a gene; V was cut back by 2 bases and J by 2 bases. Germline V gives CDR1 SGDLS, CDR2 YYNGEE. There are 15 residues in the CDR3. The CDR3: CASSVGLASQETQYF. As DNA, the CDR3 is TGTGCCAGCAGCGTTGGACTAGCGTCTCAAGAGACCCAGTACTTC.

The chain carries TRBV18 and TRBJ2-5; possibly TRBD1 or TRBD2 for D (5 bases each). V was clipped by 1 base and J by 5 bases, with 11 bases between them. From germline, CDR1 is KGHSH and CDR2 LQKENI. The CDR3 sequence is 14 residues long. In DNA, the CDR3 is TGTGCCAGCTCACCACAGGTCGGGGCGGAGACCCAGTACTTC. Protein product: CASSPQVGAETQYF.

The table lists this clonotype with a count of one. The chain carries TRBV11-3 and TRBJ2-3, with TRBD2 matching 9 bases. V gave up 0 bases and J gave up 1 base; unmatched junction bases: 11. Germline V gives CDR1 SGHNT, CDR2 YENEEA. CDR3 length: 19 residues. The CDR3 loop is CASSLEVIGRGGRTDTQYF. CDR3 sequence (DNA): TGTGCCAGCAGCTTAGAGGTTATTGGGCGGGGGGGGCGCACAGATACGCAGTATTTT.

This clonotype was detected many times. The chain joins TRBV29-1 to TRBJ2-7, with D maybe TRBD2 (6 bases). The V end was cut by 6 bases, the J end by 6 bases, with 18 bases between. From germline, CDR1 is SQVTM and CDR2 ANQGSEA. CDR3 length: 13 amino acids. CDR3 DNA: TGCAGCGTGCGGATGGGGGGAGTCTCCGAGCAGTACTTC. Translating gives CSVRMGGVSEQYF.